This T cell receptor (beta chain) appears in the sequencing data of a study of blood T cell repertoires in COVID-19. Across the study: Samples came from the United States, Italy and Spain, spanning acute and convalescent COVID-19. PBMCs, B-cell-depleted T cells, or T cells provided the cDNA or gDNA that made up the material.

Profiled with immunoSEQ multiplex PCR; TCRdb holds only in-frame clones, not every one. The sample gives 200,000 to 300,000 clones, around 90% of which show up once; around 0.7% is in the top ten. This receptor was obtained from a human donor in a cohort sampled during active COVID-19. Sequencing was done on a sample of peripheral blood.

CDR3 protein: CASSEIRGLNYGYTF. The CDR3 DNA follows: TGTGCCAGCAGTGAAATCAGGGGCTTAAACTATGGCTACACCTTC. The chain is built from TRBV2 and TRBJ1-2, with D possibly TRBD1 on 6 matching bases. The germline V gene has CDR1 SNHLY and CDR2 FYNNEI. The CDR3 totals 15 residues. The germline V and J ends were trimmed by 2 bases and 2 bases, with 12 bases remaining between them.